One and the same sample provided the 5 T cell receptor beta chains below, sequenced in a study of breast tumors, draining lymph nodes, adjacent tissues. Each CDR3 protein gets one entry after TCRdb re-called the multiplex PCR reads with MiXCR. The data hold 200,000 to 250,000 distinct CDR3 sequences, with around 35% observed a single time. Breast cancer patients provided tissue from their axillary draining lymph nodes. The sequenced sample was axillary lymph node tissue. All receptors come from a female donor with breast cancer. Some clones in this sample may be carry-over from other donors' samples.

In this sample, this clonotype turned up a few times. In DNA form, the CDR3 reads TGTGCCAGCAGGACTGGCGGGAGGGCGGGAGATACGCAGTATTTT. It encodes CASRTGGRAGDTQYF. The V call is TRBV5-4, the J call TRBJ2-3; 9 positions agree with TRBD2. The trim removed 5 bases at V and 5 bases at J, leaving 9 bases unmatched. The germline V gene encodes CDR1 SGHNT and CDR2 YYREEE (reference sequence). CDR3 length equals 15 residues. Supplemented by reference TRBV5-4 and TRBJ2-3, the full variable domain reads ETGVTQSPTHLIKTRGQQVTLRCSSQSGHNTVSWYQQALGQGPQFIFQYYREEENGRGNFPPRFSGLQFPNYSSELNVNALELDDSALYLCASRTGGRAGDTQYFGPGTRLTVL.

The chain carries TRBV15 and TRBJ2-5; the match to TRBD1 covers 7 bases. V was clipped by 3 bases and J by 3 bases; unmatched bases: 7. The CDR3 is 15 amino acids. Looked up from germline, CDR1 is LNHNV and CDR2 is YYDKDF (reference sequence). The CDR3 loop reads CATSSLVTGEETQYF. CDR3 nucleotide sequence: TGTGCCACCAGCAGCTTGGTCACAGGGGAAGAGACCCAGTACTTC.

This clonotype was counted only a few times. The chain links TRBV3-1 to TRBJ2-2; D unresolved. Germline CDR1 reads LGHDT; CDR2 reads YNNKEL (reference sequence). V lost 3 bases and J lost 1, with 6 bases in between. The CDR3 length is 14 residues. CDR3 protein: CASSQTQNTGELFF. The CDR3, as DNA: TGTGCCAGCAGCCAGACACAGAACACCGGGGAGCTGTTTTTT.

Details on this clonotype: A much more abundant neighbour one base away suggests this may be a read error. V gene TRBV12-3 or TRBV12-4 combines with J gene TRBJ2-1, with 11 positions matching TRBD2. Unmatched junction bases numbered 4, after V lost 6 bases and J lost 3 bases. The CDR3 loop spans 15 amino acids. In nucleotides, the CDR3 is TGTGCCAGCAGGGACCTAGCGGGGGGCTACAATGAGCAGTTCTTC. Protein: CASRDLAGGYNEQFF.

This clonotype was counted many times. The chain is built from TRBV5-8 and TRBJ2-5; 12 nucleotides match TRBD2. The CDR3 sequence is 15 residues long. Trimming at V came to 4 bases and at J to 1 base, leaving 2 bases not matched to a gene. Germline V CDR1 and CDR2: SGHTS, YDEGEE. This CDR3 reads CASSRTSGAQETQYF. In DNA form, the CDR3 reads TGTGCCAGCAGCAGGACTAGCGGGGCCCAAGAGACCCAGTACTTC.